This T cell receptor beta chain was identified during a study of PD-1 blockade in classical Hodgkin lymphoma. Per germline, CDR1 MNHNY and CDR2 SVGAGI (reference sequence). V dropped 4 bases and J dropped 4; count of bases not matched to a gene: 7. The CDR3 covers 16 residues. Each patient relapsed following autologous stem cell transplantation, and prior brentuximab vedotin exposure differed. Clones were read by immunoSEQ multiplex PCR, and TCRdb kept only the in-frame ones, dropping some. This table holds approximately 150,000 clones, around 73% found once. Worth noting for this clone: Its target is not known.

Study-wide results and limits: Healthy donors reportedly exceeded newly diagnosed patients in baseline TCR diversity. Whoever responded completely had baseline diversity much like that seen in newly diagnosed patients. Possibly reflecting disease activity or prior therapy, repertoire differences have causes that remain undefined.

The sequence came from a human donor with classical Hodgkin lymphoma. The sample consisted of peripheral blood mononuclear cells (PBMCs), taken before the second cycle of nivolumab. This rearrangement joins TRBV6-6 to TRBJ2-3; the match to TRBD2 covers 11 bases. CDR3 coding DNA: TGTGCCAGCAGTTTTATAGCGGGGGGGCCCGCAGATACGCAGTATTTT. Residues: CASSFIAGGPADTQYF.